This TCR beta chain is drawn from a study of blood T cell repertoires in COVID-19. Study summary: Specimens from acute and convalescent COVID-19 originated in the United States, Italy and Spain. PBMCs, B-cell-depleted T cells, or T cells provided the cDNA or gDNA that made up the material.

Source study methods: Estimated nucleated cell counts came from reference gene primer amplification. Some clones are missing from TCRdb's copy, which holds only in-frame ones; the method was immunoSEQ multiplex PCR. That table gives V, J and clone size, and the DNA gave D and trimming. The sample has roughly 260,000 clones, about 85% seen once. The sample comprised peripheral blood. The sequence came from a woman aged 45 to 65 who had recovered from COVID-19.

This CDR3 reads CASSLASSSTDTQYF. Here the CDR3 DNA reads TGTGCCAGCAGCTTGGCCTCGTCGTCCACAGATACGCAGTATTTT. The rearrangement links TRBV5-8 to TRBJ2-3; D unresolved. V was trimmed by 0 bases and J by 2 bases, leaving 10 bases between them. The germline V gene has CDR1 SGHTS and CDR2 YDEGEE. The CDR3 runs to 15 residues. The full variable domain, with the rest looked up from reference TRBV5-8 and TRBJ2-3, is EAGVTQSPTHLIKTRGQQATLRCSPISGHTSVYWYQQALGLGLQFLLWYDEGEERNRGNFPPRFSGRQFPNYSSELNVNALELEDSALYLCASSLASSSTDTQYFGPGTRLTVL.